One and the same sample provided the 32 T cell receptor beta chains below, sequenced in a study of regulatory T cells in long-lasting Graves disease. As to time point: persistent/refractory GD, antithyroid drugs over 5 years with positive TRAb. PBMCs were the source of the RNA used for TCR sequencing. Arm-PCR of CDR3 regions and iRepertoire HTBI primers were used to build TCR beta libraries. TCRdb used MiXCR to reprocess the multiplex PCR reads, holding one entry per CDR3 protein. Here the sample spans approximately 500,000 distinct CDR3 sequences, around a fifth being singletons. This sample comprised peripheral blood mononuclear cells (PBMCs), obtained when the disease was refractory, from a patient treated with antithyroid drugs. Receptors were obtained from a female donor with Graves disease.

This clonotype has more than one count but fewer than ten. The V call is TRBV12-3 or TRBV12-4, the J call TRBJ1-2; 7 bases align to TRBD1. V lost 9 bases to trimming and J lost 6 bases; unmatched junction nucleotides: 13. There are 14 residues in the CDR3. Written as DNA, the CDR3 is TGTGCCAGTCGGGGACAGCCCGTCCTCCATGGCTACACCTTC. Its translation is CASRGQPVLHGYTF.

The chain uses TRBV6-1 and TRBJ1-5, with TRBD1 matching 7 bases. With 7 bases clipped from V and 3 bases from J, the junction kept 9 bases outside the gene matches. Germline V gene data show CDR1 as MNHNS and CDR2 as SASEGT. The CDR3 is made up of 15 amino acids. The CDR3 sequence: CASNSGQRTNQPQHF. In DNA, the CDR3 is TGTGCCAGCAACTCGGGACAGCGAACCAATCAGCCCCAGCATTTT.

V gene TRBV19 combines with J gene TRBJ2-7; TRBD1 or TRBD2 may be the D gene (6 bases each). The CDR3 runs 15 residues. Germline V gene lookup returns CDR1 LNHDA and CDR2 SQIVND (reference sequence). Trimming left V 8 bases short and J 9 bases short, with 26 bases between. The CDR3 DNA reads as TGTGCCAGTCTCGAAACAACAGGGACTGGAGGTCGGCAGTACTTC. It specifies CASLETTGTGGRQYF.

This clonotype was detected only a few times. This sequence joins TRBV7-2 and TRBJ1-1; no reliable D call. Per the germline V gene, CDR1 is SGHTA and CDR2 is FQGNSA. This CDR3 region has 13 residues. Trimming removed 5 bases at V and 1 base at J, with 8 bases between. In nucleotides, the CDR3 is TGTGCCAGCAGCCCCCCCAAGAACACTGAAGCTTTCTTT. It translates to CASSPPKNTEAFF. The full variable domain, its missing parts supplied by reference TRBV7-2 and TRBJ1-1, is GAGVSQSPSNKVTEKGKDVELRCDPISGHTALYWYRQSLGQGLEFLIYFQGNSAPDKSGLPSDRFSAERTGGSVSTLTIQRTQQEDSAVYLCASSPPKNTEAFFGQGTRLTVV.

This clonotype appeared many times. The V call is TRBV27, the J call TRBJ2-5; weak D call: TRBD1 (6 bases). V gave up 4 bases and J gave up 2 bases, with 14 bases separating them. The germline CDR1 and CDR2 sequences are MNHEY and SMNVEV (reference sequence). The CDR3 has 15 residues. For the CDR3, the DNA is TGTGCCAGCAGTTCGACCCCGGACAGACAAGAGACCCAGTACTTC. It is translated as CASSSTPDRQETQYF.

This clonotype was observed many times. The chain links TRBV2 to TRBJ1-6, with 8 bases identical to TRBD1. V was clipped by 9 bases and J by 9 bases; unmatched bases: 13. The CDR3 totals 15 residues. CDR1 is SNHLY, CDR2 FYNNEI, per germline. Written as DNA, the CDR3 is TGTGCCAGAAGGACAGGGTCTCTTGGAGGTTCACCCCTCCACTTT. As protein: CARRTGSLGGSPLHF.

This clonotype was observed at least ten times. J is TRBJ1-5 and V is TRBV6-1, with D perhaps TRBD1 (6 bases). V lost 11 bases, J lost 0 bases, and 23 bases lay in between. This CDR3 spans 17 amino acids. CDR1 is MNHNS and CDR2 is SASEGT in the germline V gene. CDR3 in amino acids: CAAVGGTWPYSNQPQHF. In nucleotides, the CDR3 is TGTGCCGCGGTAGGGGGGACGTGGCCTTATAGCAATCAGCCCCAGCATTTT.

A remark on this clonotype: This may be a read error: a much more frequent sequence differs by one nucleotide. V is TRBV27 and J is TRBJ1-4; no clear D. In germline, CDR1 is MNHEY, CDR2 SMNVEV (reference sequence). CDR3 length: 14 residues. The CDR3 is CASSPRATNGKLFF. CDR3 sequence (DNA): TGTGCCAGCAGTCCGCGTGCAACTAATGGAAAACTGTTTTTT.

This clonotype appeared a few times. V gene TRBV29-1 combines with J gene TRBJ2-6, with 9 bases fitting TRBD1. V shed 6 bases and J 0 bases; nucleotides not matched to a gene: 3. The CDR3 covers 15 residues. Germline lookup yields CDR1 SQVTM and CDR2 ANQGSEA. The CDR3 nucleotides read TGCAGCGTGGGACAGGGCTCCTCTGGGGCCAACGTCCTGACTTTC. As protein: CSVGQGSSGANVLTF.

This clonotype has at least ten counts. V usage is TRBV7-2 and J usage is TRBJ2-6; TRBD1 agrees at 9 bases. Germline V gene lookup returns CDR1 SGHTA and CDR2 FQGNSA. The CDR3 runs to 18 residues. With 5 bases clipped from V and 0 bases from J, the junction kept 8 bases outside the gene matches. As DNA, the CDR3 is TGTGCCAGCAGCCTACAGGGGGCGGCTTACTCTGGGGCCAACGTCCTGACTTTC. Translated, it gives CASSLQGAAYSGANVLTF.

This clonotype occurred many times. The rearrangement links TRBV28 to TRBJ1-2; D remains ambiguous. V lost 6 bases and J lost 3, with 8 bases in between. The length of the CDR3 is 12 residues. CDR1 and CDR2 from the germline V gene are MDHEN and SYDVKM. The CDR3 loop reads CASSLTDYGYTF. As DNA, the CDR3 is TGTGCCAGCAGCCTGACGGACTATGGCTACACCTTC.

Ten or more counts support this clonotype. This sequence joins TRBV24-1 and TRBJ2-5; D remains unclear. This CDR3 is 12 amino acids long. CDR1 is KGHDR and CDR2 is SFDVKD in the germline V gene. Trimming stripped 1 base from V and 5 bases from J, with 4 bases between. The CDR3 is CATSDLEETQYF. DNA for the CDR3: TGTGCCACCAGTGATTTAGAGGAGACCCAGTACTTC.

On this clonotype itself: A much bigger clone sits one base away, suggesting this may be a read error. The chain recombines TRBV5-1 with TRBJ2-7, with D unresolved. Trimming took off 2 bases at V and 5 bases at J, with 8 bases between the two ends. The germline V gene encodes CDR1 SGHRS and CDR2 YFSETQ. The CDR3 has 12 residues. In DNA, the CDR3 is TGCGCCAGCAGCTTTTTGGGCAACGAGCAGTACTTC. Its translation is CASSFLGNEQYF.

This clonotype was counted many times. The chain combines TRBV6-1 with TRBJ1-2; 7 bases agree with TRBD1. V lost 6 bases and J lost 3; bases outside the gene matches: 10. The CDR3 consists of 15 residues. Germline V gene data show CDR1 as MNHNS and CDR2 as SASEGT. CDR3 DNA: TGTGCCAGCAGGACCGGGACAGAAACGTACTATGGCTACACCTTC. The encoded protein is CASRTGTETYYGYTF.

The genes are TRBV20-1 and TRBJ2-3; no definite D call. This CDR3 spans 18 amino acids. V shed 5 bases and J shed 0 bases, with 24 bases lying between them. Germline V lookup: CDR1 DFQATT, CDR2 SNEGSKA (reference sequence). The CDR3, as DNA: TGCAGTGCTCGAAACCCCAGCTCGGCGACAAGTAGCACAGATACGCAGTATTTT. It codes for CSARNPSSATSSTDTQYF.

A few counts support this clonotype. This chain links TRBV6-1 with TRBJ2-7; D may be TRBD1 (5 bases). The V gene's germline CDR1 is MNHNS and CDR2 SASEGT. The CDR3 covers 14 residues. V lost 6 bases and J lost 3, with 15 bases in between. The CDR3 is CASRKTVLYYEQYF. The CDR3, as DNA: TGTGCCAGCAGGAAGACAGTCCTATACTACGAGCAGTACTTC.

The CDR3 DNA reads as TGTGCCAGCAGTTACTCGGGGCAGGGCACTGAAGCTTTCTTT. It translates to CASSYSGQGTEAFF. The chain has TRBV6-6 and TRBJ1-1; a weak D match, TRBD1 (5 bases). V was pared by 0 bases and J by 4 bases, with 9 bases between. The germline V gene encodes CDR1 MNHNY and CDR2 SVGAGI (reference sequence). This CDR3 spans 14 amino acids.

This clonotype was picked up a small number of times. The gene calls are TRBV5-1 and TRBJ2-6; perhaps TRBD1 as D (5 bases). The CDR3 has 14 amino acids. The germline V and J ends were trimmed by 1 base and 4 bases, with 6 bases remaining between them. CDR1 and CDR2 from the germline V gene are SGHRS and YFSETQ. This CDR3 is CASSLWTGANVLTF. As DNA, the CDR3 is TGCGCCAGCAGCTTGTGGACAGGGGCCAACGTCCTGACTTTC.

The chain combines TRBV10-3 with TRBJ2-7; 8 bases line up with TRBD1. Germline lookup yields CDR1 ENHRY and CDR2 SYGVKD. The CDR3 is 18 amino acids. V shed 7 bases, J shed 2 bases, and the junction held 19 bases outside the gene matches. The CDR3 region is CAINLRGFTGGRPYEQYF. CDR3 in DNA: TGTGCCATCAACCTCAGGGGATTTACAGGGGGTAGACCCTACGAGCAGTACTTC.

In its sample, this clonotype was seen a few times. The CDR3 sequence: CAWEATGTGGEQYF. Written as DNA, the CDR3 is TGTGCCTGGGAAGCTACCGGGACAGGGGGTGAGCAGTACTTC. The V call is TRBV30, the J call TRBJ2-7; 11 nucleotides agree with TRBD1. Per the germline V gene, CDR1 is GTSNPN and CDR2 is SVGIG (reference sequence). J lost 7 bases, V lost 5 bases, and 10 bases had no gene match. This CDR3 is built from 14 residues.

The J gene is TRBJ2-5, the V gene TRBV18; no reliable D call. This CDR3 has 14 residues. Germline values: CDR1 KGHSH, CDR2 LQKENI. With 4 bases removed from V and 1 base from J, the gap between germline ends came to 10 bases. The CDR3 region has the DNA TGTGCCAGCTCACGTCCAGCCGTCCAAGAGACCCAGTACTTC. Its translation is CASSRPAVQETQYF.

Regarding this clonotype: At one end, the junction sequence differs from germline, possibly due to a read error. This chain joins TRBV15 and TRBJ2-1; TRBD2 aligns across 9 bases. The length of the CDR3 is 18 residues. The germline CDR1 and CDR2 sequences are LNHNV and YYDKDF (reference sequence). CDR3 sequence: CATSRVRLAGFSYDEQFF. As DNA, the CDR3 is TGTGCCACCAGCAGAGTGCGGCTAGCGGGATTCTCCTACGATGAGCAGTTCTTC.

This clonotype showed up many times. The chain is built from TRBV12-3 or TRBV12-4 and TRBJ1-1; D is uncertain. The CDR3 covers 16 residues. Trimming left V 0 bases short and J 6 bases short, with 17 bases between. CDR3 DNA sequence: TGTGCCAGCAGTTTAGCGTGGGCCCCGGGAGGAGCTGAAGCTTTCTTT. Translating it yields CASSLAWAPGGAEAFF.

The rearrangement joins TRBV19 to TRBJ1-1; no definite D call. The V end was cut by 4 bases, the J end by 3 bases, with 15 bases between. The CDR3 is 15 residues long. Germline lookup yields CDR1 LNHDA and CDR2 SQIVND (reference sequence). CDR3 sequence (DNA): TGTGCCAGTAGTAGGGGTCAGGTTATCGACACTGAAGCTTTCTTT. It is translated as CASSRGQVIDTEAFF. The full variable domain, in which reference TRBV19 and TRBJ1-1 provide the parts outside the CDR3, is DGGITQSPKYLFRKEGQNVTLSCEQNLNHDAMYWYRQDPGQGLRLIYYSQIVNDFQKGDIAEGYSVSREKKESFPLTVTSAQKNPTAFYLCASSRGQVIDTEAFFGQGTRLTVV.

Concerning this clonotype: A much larger clone differs from this one at a single base, so this may be a read error. CDR3 sequence reads: CASSHRGTGKGYEQYF. In DNA form, the CDR3 reads TGTGCCAGCAGTCACCGAGGGACAGGGAAAGGTTACGAGCAGTACTTC. V usage is TRBV6-2 or TRBV6-3 and J usage is TRBJ2-7, with TRBD1 matching 9 bases. Germline CDR1 is MNHEY and CDR2 is SVGEGT. Trimming cost V 5 bases and J 4 bases; bases outside gene matches: 12. There are 16 residues in the CDR3.

This clonotype was seen at least ten times. In nucleotides, the CDR3 is TGTGCCAGCAGTGGCGGGTATAGCAATCAGCCCCAGCATTTT. Amino acids: CASSGGYSNQPQHF. The rearrangement uses TRBV2 and TRBJ1-5; D uncertain. Germline V CDR1 and CDR2: SNHLY, FYNNEI. There are 14 residues in the CDR3. The V end was cut by 4 bases, the J end by 0 bases, with 7 bases between.

The V call is TRBV6-1, the J call TRBJ2-3, with D perhaps TRBD2 (6 bases). V lost 5 bases to trimming and J lost 6 bases, with 24 bases between them. Germline assignment: CDR1 MNHNS and CDR2 SASEGT. The CDR3 runs 17 residues. The CDR3 sequence is CASSTWQGGPFADTQYF. For the CDR3, the DNA is TGTGCCAGCAGTACCTGGCAGGGAGGTCCCTTCGCCGATACGCAGTATTTT.

In this sample, this clonotype turned up many times. The rearrangement uses TRBV5-4 and TRBJ1-4, with a weak D call TRBD1 (6 bases). V was shortened by 2 bases and J by 7 bases, with 12 bases between the two germline ends. Germline assignment: CDR1 SGHNT and CDR2 YYREEE (reference sequence). The CDR3 is 14 amino acids. The CDR3 DNA sequence: TGTGCCAGCAGCTTAGAACAGGGAAGTGAAAAACTGTTTTTT. Amino acids: CASSLEQGSEKLFF.

In the case of this clonotype: Possible read error: a much larger clone is one base away. The chain carries TRBV10-2 and TRBJ1-2, with TRBD1 identical over 8 bases. The germline V gene encodes CDR1 WSHSY and CDR2 SAAADI. Trimming at V came to 1 base and at J to 8 bases, leaving 6 bases not matched to a gene. The CDR3 runs to 14 residues. CDR3 sequence (DNA): TGCGCCAGCAGTGAGTGGACAGGGACCCGCGGCTACACCTTC. It translates to CASSEWTGTRGYTF.

As regards this clonotype: A junction end diverges from the germline sequence, so it may reflect a read error. The chain employs TRBV28 and TRBJ2-5; no reliable D call. Per germline, CDR1 MDHEN and CDR2 SYDVKM. The CDR3 extends over 17 amino acids. The CDR3 is CAGSLFKDGRTQETQYF. The CDR3 bases are TGTGCCGGCAGTTTATTTAAAGATGGGCGCACGCAAGAGACCCAGTACTTC.

The rearrangement links TRBV20-1 to TRBJ1-5; possibly TRBD1 for D (6 bases). Trimming took 5 bases from V and 0 from J, leaving 8 bases between them. This CDR3 has 13 residues. Germline V gene data show CDR1 as DFQATT and CDR2 as SNEGSKA (reference sequence). CDR3 in DNA: TGCAGTGCTCACAGGGATAGCAATCAGCCCCAGCATTTT. It specifies CSAHRDSNQPQHF.

The chain links TRBV6-5 to TRBJ1-1; D gene uncertain. The V gene's germline CDR1 is MNHEY and CDR2 SVGAGI. CDR3 size: 13 residues. The germline V and J ends were trimmed by 4 bases and 11 bases, with 17 bases remaining between them. The chain's CDR3 is CASSSAGTLGAFF. The CDR3 DNA follows: TGTGCCAGCAGTTCCGCAGGTACCCTGGGGGCTTTCTTT.